This T cell receptor beta chain was recorded in a study of blood T cell dynamics during melanoma immunotherapy. Study conclusions and caveats: Cell-free DNA CDR3 sequences most resembled the immune-effector CD8+ subset, which was also most clonal.

Time point of the sample: pre-treatment baseline. At 12 weeks after first infusion, RECIST 1.1 defined response for most patients. Prior systemic cancer therapy, immunosuppressant use and other active malignancies excluded patients. Of note for this clone: Its antigen is as yet unknown.

V dropped 5 bases and J dropped 7 bases, with 11 bases sitting between them. The CDR3 spans 13 residues. Looked up from germline, CDR1 is SNHLY and CDR2 is FYNNEI. Clones were read by immunoSEQ multiplex PCR, and TCRdb kept only the in-frame ones, dropping some. The table shows fewer than 15,000 clones, with roughly 94% occurring only once. The sample was effector memory CD8+ T cells from blood, taken from a patient treated with checkpoint blockade. The receptor's source is a human donor with melanoma. V and J are TRBV2 and TRBJ1-4; a weak D match, TRBD1 (5 bases). The CDR3 DNA reads as TGTGCCAGCAGTCCGGGGCCCGGTGAAAAACTGTTTTTT. Protein sequence: CASSPGPGEKLFF.